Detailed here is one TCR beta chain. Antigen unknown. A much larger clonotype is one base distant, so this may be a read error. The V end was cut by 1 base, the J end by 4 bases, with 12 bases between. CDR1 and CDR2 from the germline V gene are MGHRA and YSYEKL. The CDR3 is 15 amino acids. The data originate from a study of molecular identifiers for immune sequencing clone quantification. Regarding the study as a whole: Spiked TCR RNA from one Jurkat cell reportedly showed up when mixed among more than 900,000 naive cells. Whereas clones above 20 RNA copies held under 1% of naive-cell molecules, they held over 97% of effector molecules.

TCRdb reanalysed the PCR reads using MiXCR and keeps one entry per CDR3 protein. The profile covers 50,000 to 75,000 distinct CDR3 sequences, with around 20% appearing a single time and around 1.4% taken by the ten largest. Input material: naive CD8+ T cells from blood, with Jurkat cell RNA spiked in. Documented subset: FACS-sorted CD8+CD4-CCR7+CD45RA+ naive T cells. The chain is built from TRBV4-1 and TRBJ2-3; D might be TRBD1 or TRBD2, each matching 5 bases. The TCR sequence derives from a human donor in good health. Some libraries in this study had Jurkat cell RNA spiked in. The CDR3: CASSQAGRSADTQYF. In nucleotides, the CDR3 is TGCGCCAGCAGCCAAGCAGGGAGAAGCGCAGATACGCAGTATTTT.